This T cell receptor (beta chain) emerged from a study of OX40 agonist ivuxolimab in advanced cancers. Blood specimens came from baseline, cycle 4 day 1, and cycle 7 day 1. Sequencing used immunoSEQ multiplex PCR; TCRdb keeps in-frame clones, though not all of them. The sample carries 60,000 or so clones, around 85% recorded once. The source material was CD4+ or CD8+ T cells sorted from blood, sampled in a trial of the OX40 agonist ivuxolimab. The TCR comes from an adult with an advanced solid tumor such as melanoma, head and neck, liver or kidney cancer.

CDR3: CASAISYYGSDTQYF. The DNA for the CDR3 is TGTGCCAGCGCCATTAGCTACTACGGGTCAGATACGCAGTATTTT. This rearrangement joins TRBV7-2 to TRBJ2-3, with unresolved D. The germline gives CDR1 SGHTA, CDR2 FQGNSA. V was shortened by 8 bases and J by 4 bases, with 19 bases between the two germline ends. The CDR3 is 15 amino acids.